This TCR beta chain was identified in a study of T-cell reconstitution after alpha-beta-depleted transplantation in children. Germline CDR1 reads SGHTA; CDR2 reads FQGNSA. V was pared by 5 bases and J by 7 bases, with 6 bases between. The CDR3 has 11 residues. TCRbeta library construction was performed incorporating unique molecular identifiers. TCRdb fed the PCR reads into MiXCR, producing one record per CDR3 protein. Among over 550,000 distinct CDR3 sequences listed, roughly a tenth were seen once. The sequencing here drew on PBMCs from the stem cell graft donor, taken from the stem cell graft. V gene TRBV7-2 combines with J gene TRBJ2-4, with D unclear. The receptor was isolated from a human donor who donated a stem cell graft to a child with acute myeloid leukemia. The CDR3 spells CASSPRNIQYF. Here the CDR3 DNA reads TGTGCCAGCAGCCCCCGTAACATTCAGTACTTC. Full variable domain (outside the CDR3, taken from reference TRBV7-2 and TRBJ2-4): GAGVSQSPSNKVTEKGKDVELRCDPISGHTALYWYRQSLGQGLEFLIYFQGNSAPDKSGLPSDRFSAERTGGSVSTLTIQRTQQEDSAVYLCASSPRNIQYFGAGTRLSVL.